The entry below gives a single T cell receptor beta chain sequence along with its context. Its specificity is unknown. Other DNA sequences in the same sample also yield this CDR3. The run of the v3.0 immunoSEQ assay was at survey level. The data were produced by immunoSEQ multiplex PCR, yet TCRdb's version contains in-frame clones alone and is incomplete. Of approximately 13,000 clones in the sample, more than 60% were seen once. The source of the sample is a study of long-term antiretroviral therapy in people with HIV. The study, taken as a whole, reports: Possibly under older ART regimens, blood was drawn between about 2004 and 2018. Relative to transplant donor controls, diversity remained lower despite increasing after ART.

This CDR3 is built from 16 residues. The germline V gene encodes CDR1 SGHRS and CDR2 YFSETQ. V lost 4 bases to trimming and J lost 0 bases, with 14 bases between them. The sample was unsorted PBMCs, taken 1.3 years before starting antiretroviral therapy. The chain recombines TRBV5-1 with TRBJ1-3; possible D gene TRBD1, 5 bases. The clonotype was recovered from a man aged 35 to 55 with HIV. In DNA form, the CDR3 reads TGCGCCAGCAGCAGGCAGGGACGCTCCTCTGGAAACACCATATATTTT. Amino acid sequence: CASSRQGRSSGNTIYF.